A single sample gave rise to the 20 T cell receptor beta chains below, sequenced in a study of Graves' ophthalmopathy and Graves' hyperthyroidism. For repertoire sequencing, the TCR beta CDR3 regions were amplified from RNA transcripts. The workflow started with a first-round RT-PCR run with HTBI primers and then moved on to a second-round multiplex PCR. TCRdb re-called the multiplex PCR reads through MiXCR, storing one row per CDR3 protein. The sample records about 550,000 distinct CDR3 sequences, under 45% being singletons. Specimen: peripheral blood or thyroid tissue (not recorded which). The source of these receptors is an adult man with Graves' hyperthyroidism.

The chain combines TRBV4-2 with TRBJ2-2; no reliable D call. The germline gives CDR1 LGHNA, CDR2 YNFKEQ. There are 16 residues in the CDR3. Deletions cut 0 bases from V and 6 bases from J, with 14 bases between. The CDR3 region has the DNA TGTGCCAGCAGCCAAGATCGAAGGGTTTGGTCCGGGGAGCTGTTTTTT. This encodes CASSQDRRVWSGELFF.

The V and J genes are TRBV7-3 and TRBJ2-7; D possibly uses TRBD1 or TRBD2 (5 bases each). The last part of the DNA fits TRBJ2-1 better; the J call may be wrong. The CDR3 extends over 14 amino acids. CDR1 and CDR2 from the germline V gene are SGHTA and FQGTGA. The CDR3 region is CASSVPGPNNEQFF. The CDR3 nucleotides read TGTGCCAGCAGTGTACCGGGACCAAACAATGAGCAGTTCTTC.

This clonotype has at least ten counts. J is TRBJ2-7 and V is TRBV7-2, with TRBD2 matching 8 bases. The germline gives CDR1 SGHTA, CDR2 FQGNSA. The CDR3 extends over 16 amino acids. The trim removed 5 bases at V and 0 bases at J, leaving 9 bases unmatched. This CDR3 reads CASSQKAGGSSYEQYF. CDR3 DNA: TGTGCCAGCAGCCAAAAGGCGGGAGGTAGCTCCTACGAGCAGTACTTC.

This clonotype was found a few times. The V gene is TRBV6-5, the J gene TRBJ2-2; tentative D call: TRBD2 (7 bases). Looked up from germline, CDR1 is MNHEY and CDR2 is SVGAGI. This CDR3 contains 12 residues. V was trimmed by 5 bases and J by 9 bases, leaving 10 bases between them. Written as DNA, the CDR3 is TGTGCCAGCAGTGGGGGGGGCCGGGAGCTGTTTTTT. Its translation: CASSGGGRELFF.

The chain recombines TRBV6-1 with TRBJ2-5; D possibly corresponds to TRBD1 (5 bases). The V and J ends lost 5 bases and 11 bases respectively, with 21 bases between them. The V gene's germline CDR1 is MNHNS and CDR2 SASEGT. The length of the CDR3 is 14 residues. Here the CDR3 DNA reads TGTGCCAGCAGTTTAGGGGTCCCACCAGATACGCAGTACTTC. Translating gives CASSLGVPPDTQYF.

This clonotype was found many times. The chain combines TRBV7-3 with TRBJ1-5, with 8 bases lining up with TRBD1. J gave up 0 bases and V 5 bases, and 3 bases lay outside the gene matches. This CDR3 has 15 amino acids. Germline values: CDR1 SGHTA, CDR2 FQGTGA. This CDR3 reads CASSRTGNSNQPQHF. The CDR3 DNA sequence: TGTGCCAGCAGCAGGACAGGGAATAGCAATCAGCCCCAGCATTTT. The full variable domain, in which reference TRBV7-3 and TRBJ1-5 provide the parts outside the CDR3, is GAGVSQTPSNKVTEKGKYVELRCDPISGHTALYWYRQSLGQGPEFLIYFQGTGAADDSGLPNDRFFAVRPEGSVSTLKIQRTERGDSAVYLCASSRTGNSNQPQHFGDGTRLSIL.

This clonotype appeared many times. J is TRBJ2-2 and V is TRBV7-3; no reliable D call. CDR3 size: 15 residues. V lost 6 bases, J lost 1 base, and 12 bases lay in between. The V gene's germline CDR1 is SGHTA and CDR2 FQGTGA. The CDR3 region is CASSRTTLNTGELFF. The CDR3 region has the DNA TGTGCCAGCAGTCGGACGACACTGAACACCGGGGAGCTGTTTTTT.

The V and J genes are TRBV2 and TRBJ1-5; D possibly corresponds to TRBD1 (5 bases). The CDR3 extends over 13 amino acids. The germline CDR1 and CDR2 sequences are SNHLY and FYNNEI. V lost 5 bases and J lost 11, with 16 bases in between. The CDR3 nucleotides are TGTGCCAGCAGTCGGGACTTCCCGGGGACCCAGCATTTT. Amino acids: CASSRDFPGTQHF.

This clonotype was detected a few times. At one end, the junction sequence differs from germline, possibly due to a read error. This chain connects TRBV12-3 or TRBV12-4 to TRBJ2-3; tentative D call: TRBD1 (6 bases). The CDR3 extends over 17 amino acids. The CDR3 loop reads CASSLAGQNPWRDTQYF. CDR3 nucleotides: TGTGCCAGCAGCTTAGCCGGACAGAACCCTTGGAGAGATACGCAGTATTTT.

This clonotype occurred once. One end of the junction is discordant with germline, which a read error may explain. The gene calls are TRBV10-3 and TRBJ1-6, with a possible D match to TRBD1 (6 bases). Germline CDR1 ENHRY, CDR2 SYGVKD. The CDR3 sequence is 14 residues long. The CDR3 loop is CASSLQGIHSPLHF. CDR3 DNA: TGTGCCAGCAGTTTACAGGGTATACATTCACCCCTCCACTTT.

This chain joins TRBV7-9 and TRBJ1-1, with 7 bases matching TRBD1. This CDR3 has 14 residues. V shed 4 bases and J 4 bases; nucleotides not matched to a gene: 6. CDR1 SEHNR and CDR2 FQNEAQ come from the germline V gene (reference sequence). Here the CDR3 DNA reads TGTGCCAGCAGCTGGACAGGTGGGACCACTGAAGCTTTCTTT. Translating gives CASSWTGGTTEAFF.

The CDR3 DNA reads TGTGCCAGCAGCTGGACAGGGGTTTCACCCCTCCACTTT. Translating it yields CASSWTGVSPLHF. This chain joins TRBV7-9 and TRBJ1-6, with 9 bases matching TRBD1. The CDR3 sequence is 13 residues long. V shed 4 bases and J 9 bases; nucleotides not matched to a gene: 1. Per the germline V gene, CDR1 is SEHNR and CDR2 is FQNEAQ (reference sequence).

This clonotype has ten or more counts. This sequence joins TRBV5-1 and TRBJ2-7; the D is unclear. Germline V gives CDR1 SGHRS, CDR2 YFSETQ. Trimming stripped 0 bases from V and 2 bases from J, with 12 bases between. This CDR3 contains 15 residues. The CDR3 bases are TGCGCCAGCAGCTTGGGGTCATTGGGAACCTACGAGCAGTACTTC. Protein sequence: CASSLGSLGTYEQYF.

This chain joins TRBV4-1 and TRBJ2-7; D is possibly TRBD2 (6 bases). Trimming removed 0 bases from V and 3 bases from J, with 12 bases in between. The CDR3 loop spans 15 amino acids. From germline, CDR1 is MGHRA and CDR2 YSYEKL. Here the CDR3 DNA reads TGCGCCAGCAGCCAAGATGCGCGGGGATACTACGAGCAGTACTTC. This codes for CASSQDARGYYEQYF.

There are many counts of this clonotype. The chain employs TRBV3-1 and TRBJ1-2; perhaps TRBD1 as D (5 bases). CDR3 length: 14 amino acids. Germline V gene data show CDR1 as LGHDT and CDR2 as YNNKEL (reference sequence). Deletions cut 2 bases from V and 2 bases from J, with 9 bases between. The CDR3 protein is CASSQPGRNYGYTF. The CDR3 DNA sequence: TGTGCCAGCAGCCAACCGGGACGGAACTATGGCTACACCTTC.

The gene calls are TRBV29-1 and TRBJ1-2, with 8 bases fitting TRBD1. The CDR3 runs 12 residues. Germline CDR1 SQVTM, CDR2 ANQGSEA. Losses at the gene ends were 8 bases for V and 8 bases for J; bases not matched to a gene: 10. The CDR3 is CSHRTGFRGYTF. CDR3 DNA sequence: TGCAGCCACAGGACAGGGTTTCGGGGCTACACCTTC.

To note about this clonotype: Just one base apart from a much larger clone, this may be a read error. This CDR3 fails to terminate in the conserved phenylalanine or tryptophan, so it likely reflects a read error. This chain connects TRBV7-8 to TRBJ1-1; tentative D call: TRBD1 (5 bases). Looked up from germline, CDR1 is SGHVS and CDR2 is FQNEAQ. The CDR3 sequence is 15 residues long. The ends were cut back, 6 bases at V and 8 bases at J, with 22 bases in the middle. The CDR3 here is CASSYSSSRGAEAFI. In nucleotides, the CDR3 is TGTGCCAGCAGTTACTCCTCCAGCCGTGGGGCCGAAGCTTTCATT.

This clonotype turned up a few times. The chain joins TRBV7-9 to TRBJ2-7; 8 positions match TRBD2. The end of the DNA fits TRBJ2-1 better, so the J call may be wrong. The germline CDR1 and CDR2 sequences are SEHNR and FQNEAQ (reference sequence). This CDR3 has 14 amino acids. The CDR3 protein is CASSFSTSANEQFF. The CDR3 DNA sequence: TGTGCCAGCAGCTTTTCGACTAGCGCGAATGAGCAGTTCTTC.

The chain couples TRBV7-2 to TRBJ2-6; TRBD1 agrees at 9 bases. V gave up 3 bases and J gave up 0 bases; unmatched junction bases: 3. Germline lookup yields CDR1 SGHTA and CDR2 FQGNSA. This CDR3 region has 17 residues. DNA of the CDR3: TGTGCCAGCAGCTTGACAGGGGGGCTCTCTGGGGCCAACGTCCTGACTTTC. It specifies CASSLTGGLSGANVLTF.

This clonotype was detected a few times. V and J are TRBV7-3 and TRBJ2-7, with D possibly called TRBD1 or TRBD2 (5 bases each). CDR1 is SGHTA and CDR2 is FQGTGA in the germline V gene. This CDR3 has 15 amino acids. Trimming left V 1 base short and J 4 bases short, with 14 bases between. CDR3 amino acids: CASSLNPGLPYEQYF. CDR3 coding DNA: TGTGCCAGCAGCTTAAATCCGGGGCTACCGTACGAGCAGTACTTC.